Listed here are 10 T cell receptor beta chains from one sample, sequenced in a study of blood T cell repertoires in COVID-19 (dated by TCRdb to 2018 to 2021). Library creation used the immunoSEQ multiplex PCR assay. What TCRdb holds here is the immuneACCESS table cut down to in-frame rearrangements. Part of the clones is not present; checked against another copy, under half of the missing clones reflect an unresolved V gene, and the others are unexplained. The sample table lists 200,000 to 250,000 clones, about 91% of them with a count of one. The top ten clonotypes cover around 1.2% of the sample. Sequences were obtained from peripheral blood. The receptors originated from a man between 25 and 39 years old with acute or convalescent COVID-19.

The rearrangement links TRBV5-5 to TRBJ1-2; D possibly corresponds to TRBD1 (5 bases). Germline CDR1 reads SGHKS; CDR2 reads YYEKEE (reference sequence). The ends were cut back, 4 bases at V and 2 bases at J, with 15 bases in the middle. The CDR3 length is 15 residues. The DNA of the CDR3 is TGTGCCAGCAGCCAGTCCGGGGGAACCAACTATGGCTACACCTTC. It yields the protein CASSQSGGTNYGYTF.

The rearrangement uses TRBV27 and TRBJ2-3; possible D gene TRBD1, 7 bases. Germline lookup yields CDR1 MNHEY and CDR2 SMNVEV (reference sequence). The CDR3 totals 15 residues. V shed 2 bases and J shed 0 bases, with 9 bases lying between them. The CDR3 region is CASSLQGGSTDTQYF. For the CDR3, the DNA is TGTGCCAGCAGTTTACAGGGGGGTAGCACAGATACGCAGTATTTT.

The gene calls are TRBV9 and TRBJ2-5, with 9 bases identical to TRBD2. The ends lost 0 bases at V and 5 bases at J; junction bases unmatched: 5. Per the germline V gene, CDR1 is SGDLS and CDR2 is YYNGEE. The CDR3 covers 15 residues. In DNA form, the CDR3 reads TGTGCCAGCAGCGTAGTCCTAGCGGGAAGGGAGACCCAGTACTTC. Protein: CASSVVLAGRETQYF.

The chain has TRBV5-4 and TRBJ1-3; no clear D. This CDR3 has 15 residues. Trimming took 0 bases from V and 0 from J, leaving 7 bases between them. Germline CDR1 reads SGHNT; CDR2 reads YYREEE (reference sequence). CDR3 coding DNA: TGTGCCAGCAGCTTGGAGGCAGGCTCTGGAAACACCATATATTTT. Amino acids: CASSLEAGSGNTIYF.

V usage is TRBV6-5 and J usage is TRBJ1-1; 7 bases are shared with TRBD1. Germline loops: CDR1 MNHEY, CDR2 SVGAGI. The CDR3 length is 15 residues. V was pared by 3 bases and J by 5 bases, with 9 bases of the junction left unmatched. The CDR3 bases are TGTGCCAGCAGTTATAATCGACAGGGTCGAACTGAAGCTTTCTTT. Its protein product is CASSYNRQGRTEAFF.

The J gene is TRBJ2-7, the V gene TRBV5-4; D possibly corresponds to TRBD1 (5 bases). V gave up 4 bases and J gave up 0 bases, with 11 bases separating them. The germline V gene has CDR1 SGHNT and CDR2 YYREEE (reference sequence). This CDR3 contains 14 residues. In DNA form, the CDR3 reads TGTGCCAGCAGCCTTGGCAGGGACTCCTACGAGCAGTACTTC. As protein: CASSLGRDSYEQYF.

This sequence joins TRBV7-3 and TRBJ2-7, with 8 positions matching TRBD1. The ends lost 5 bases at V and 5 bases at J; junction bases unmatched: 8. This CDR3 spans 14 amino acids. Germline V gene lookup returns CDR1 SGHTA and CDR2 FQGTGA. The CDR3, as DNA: TGTGCCAGCAGCGCCGGACAGGGAAAGGACGAGCAGTACTTC. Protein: CASSAGQGKDEQYF.

The CDR3 DNA sequence: TGCAGTGCTAGTACAGGGAACTACGAGCAGTACTTC. Translation gives CSASTGNYEQYF. The rearrangement links TRBV20-1 to TRBJ2-7; D possibly corresponds to TRBD1 (6 bases). The V and J ends lost 3 bases and 3 bases respectively, with 9 bases between them. The CDR3 extends over 12 amino acids. Germline-derived CDR1 and CDR2 are DFQATT and SNEGSKA (reference sequence).

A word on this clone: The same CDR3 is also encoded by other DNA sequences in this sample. The CDR3 protein is CASSQRTGSSYEQYF. CDR3 DNA sequence: TGCGCCAGCAGCCAAAGGACAGGAAGCTCCTACGAGCAGTACTTC. The chain employs TRBV4-1 and TRBJ2-7, with TRBD1 matching over 7 bases. Germline-derived CDR1 and CDR2 are MGHRA and YSYEKL. With 2 bases clipped from V and 0 bases from J, the junction kept 4 bases outside the gene matches. The CDR3 is 15 residues long.

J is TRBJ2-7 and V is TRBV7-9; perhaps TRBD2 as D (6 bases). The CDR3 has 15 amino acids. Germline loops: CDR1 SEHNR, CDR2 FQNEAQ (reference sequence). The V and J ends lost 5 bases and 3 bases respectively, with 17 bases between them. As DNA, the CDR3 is TGTGCCAGCAGCAAACCGGGACTGGAGGTCTACGAGCAGTACTTC. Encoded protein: CASSKPGLEVYEQYF.